The entry below describes one T cell receptor (beta chain). The data were produced by immunoSEQ multiplex PCR, yet TCRdb's version contains in-frame clones alone and is incomplete. This table holds under 400,000 clones, more than 70% found once. These data originate in a study of blood T cell repertoires in COVID-19. Across the study: Sites across the United States, Italy and Spain contributed samples from acute and convalescent COVID-19. The cDNA or gDNA used as material had been derived from T cells, B-cell-depleted T cells, or PBMCs.

Patients at the Seattle site were enrolled during active infection and followed longitudinally. This CDR3 contains 16 residues. V gave up 5 bases and J gave up 2 bases, with 16 bases separating them. The germline V gene encodes CDR1 MNHEY and CDR2 SMNVEV (reference sequence). The sequence came from a woman aged 25 to 39 with COVID-19, enrolled during active disease. The chain has TRBV27 and TRBJ1-5; no clear D gene. Sequencing was carried out using peripheral blood. The CDR3 nucleotides are TGTGCCAGCAGTCCCCTCCTAAACCTGGGCAATCAGCCCCAGCATTTT. It is translated as CASSPLLNLGNQPQHF.